This T cell receptor beta chain was identified in a study of T cells in tumors after PD-1 blockade. Study context: Prior checkpoint blockade, systemic immunosuppressant use, or anti-cancer therapy within 4 weeks excluded patients. Some patients also took daily vismodegib 150 mg during anti-PD-1 treatment. Patients received pembrolizumab 200 mg every 3 weeks or cemiplimab 350 mg every 2 weeks.

The repertoire was sequenced with immunoSEQ multiplex PCR; TCRdb's copy has only in-frame clones and lacks some. The sample shows about 25,000 clones, nearly 85% of them seen only once. Per germline, CDR1 SGHRS and CDR2 YFSETQ. The CDR3 is 16 amino acids. V trimming: 0 bases; J trimming: 6 bases; junction bases outside the gene matches: 6. The receptor was derived from a human donor with basal cell carcinoma. The sequencing here drew on PBMCs, taken after anti-PD-1 treatment. V usage is TRBV5-1 and J usage is TRBJ1-6, with 7 bases that match TRBD1. CDR3 in DNA: TGCGCCAGCAGCTTGGCTCCGACAGGGATTAATTCACCCCTCCACTTT. Translation gives CASSLAPTGINSPLHF.